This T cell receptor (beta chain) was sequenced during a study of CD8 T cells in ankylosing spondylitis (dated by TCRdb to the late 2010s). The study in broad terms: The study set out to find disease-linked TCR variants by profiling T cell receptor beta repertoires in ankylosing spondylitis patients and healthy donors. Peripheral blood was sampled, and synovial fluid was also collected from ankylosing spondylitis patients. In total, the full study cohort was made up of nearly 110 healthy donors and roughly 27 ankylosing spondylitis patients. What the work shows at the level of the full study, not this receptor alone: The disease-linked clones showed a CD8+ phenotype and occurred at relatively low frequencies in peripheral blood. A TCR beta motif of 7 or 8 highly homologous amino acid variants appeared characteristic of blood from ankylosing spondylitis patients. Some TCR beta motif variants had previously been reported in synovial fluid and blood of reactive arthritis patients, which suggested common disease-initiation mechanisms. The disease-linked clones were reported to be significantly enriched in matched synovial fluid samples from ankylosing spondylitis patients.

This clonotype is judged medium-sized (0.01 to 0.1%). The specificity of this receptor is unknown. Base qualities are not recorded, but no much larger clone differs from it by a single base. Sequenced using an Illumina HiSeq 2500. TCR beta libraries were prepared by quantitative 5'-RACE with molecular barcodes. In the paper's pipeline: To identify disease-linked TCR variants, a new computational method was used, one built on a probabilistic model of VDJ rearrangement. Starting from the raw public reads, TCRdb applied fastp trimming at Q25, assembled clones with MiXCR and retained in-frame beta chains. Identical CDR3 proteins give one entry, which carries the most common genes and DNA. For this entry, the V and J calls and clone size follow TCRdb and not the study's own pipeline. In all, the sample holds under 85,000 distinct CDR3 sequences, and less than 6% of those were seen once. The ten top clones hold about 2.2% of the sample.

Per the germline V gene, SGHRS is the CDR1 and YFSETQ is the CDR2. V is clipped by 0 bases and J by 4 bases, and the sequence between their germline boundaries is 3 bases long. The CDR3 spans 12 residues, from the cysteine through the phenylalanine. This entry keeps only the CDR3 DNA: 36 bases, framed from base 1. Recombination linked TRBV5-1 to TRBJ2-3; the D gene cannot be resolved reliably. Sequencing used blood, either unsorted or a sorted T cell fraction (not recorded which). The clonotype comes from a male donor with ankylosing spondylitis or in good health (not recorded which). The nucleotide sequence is TGCGCCAGCAGCTTGGGGGCAGATACGCAGTATTTT. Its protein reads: CASSLGADTQYF. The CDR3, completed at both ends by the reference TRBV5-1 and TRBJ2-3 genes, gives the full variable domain KAGVTQTPRYLIKTRGQQVTLSCSPISGHRSVSWYQQTPGQGLQFLFEYFSETQRNKGNFPGRFSGRQFSNSRSEMNVSTLELGDSALYLCASSLGADTQYFGPGTRLTVL.